These 30 T cell receptor beta chains came from one sample sequenced in a study of cytotoxic CD8 clonotypes in ibrutinib-treated CLL. TCRdb's table, derived via immunoSEQ multiplex PCR, lists solely in-frame clones and lacks some. Of more than 140,000 clones in the sample, 60% to 85% were seen once. The sample consisted of PBMCs, taken after 12 months of ibrutinib treatment. The origin of the receptors is a human donor with chronic lymphocytic leukemia.

V and J are TRBV27 and TRBJ2-1, with a tentative D call TRBD2 (6 bases). V was clipped by 5 bases and J by 0 bases, with 14 bases between them. This CDR3 is built from 16 residues. Germline-derived CDR1 and CDR2 are MNHEY and SMNVEV (reference sequence). In DNA form, the CDR3 reads TGTGCCAGCAGTGTATTGGCGGGGCTCTCCTACAATGAGCAGTTCTTC. Its protein product is CASSVLAGLSYNEQFF.

This chain uses TRBV6-5 with TRBJ1-2; 7 nucleotides line up with TRBD1. Germline V lookup: CDR1 MNHEY, CDR2 SVGAGI. This CDR3 region has 13 residues. Unmatched junction bases numbered 3, after V lost 6 bases and J lost 2 bases. In nucleotides, the CDR3 is TGTGCCAGCAGGGGGGACAGCAACTATGGCTACACCTTC. It codes for CASRGDSNYGYTF.

The rearrangement uses TRBV3-1 (or the pseudogene TRBV3-2) and TRBJ1-2, with D unclear. The CDR3 runs 9 residues. Trimming stripped 3 bases from V and 11 bases from J, with 4 bases between. Germline V lookup: CDR1 LGHDT, CDR2 YNNKEL (reference sequence). CDR3 region: CASSHSYTF. The CDR3, as DNA: TGTGCCAGCAGCCATTCTTACACCTTC.

The chain uses TRBV28 and TRBJ2-7; possible D gene TRBD2, 5 bases. The CDR3 is 15 amino acids. V was clipped by 1 base and J by 1 base, with 11 bases between them. Per germline, CDR1 MDHEN and CDR2 SYDVKM. CDR3 coding DNA: TGTGCCAGCAGTTTATCGGGAAGCCCATCCTACGAGCAGTACTTC. This translates into CASSLSGSPSYEQYF.

The CDR3 spells CASIGLGYEQFF. In DNA form, the CDR3 reads TGCGCCAGCATAGGGTTGGGCTATGAGCAGTTCTTC. The J gene is TRBJ2-1, the V gene TRBV5-1; D is undetermined. V dropped 6 bases and J dropped 8 bases, with 12 bases sitting between them. This CDR3 region has 12 residues. From germline, CDR1 is SGHRS and CDR2 YFSETQ.

V and J are TRBV28 and TRBJ1-2; 8 bases are shared with TRBD1. Trimming cost V 6 bases and J 4 bases; bases outside gene matches: 10. Germline lookup yields CDR1 MDHEN and CDR2 SYDVKM. The CDR3 sequence is 15 residues long. The CDR3 coding sequence is TGTGCCAGCAGGCTAGGGCAGGGGGCAATCTATGGCTACACCTTC. This translates into CASRLGQGAIYGYTF.

This chain connects TRBV5-1 to TRBJ2-2; D might be TRBD1 (6 bases). From germline, CDR1 is SGHRS and CDR2 YFSETQ. CDR3 length equals 14 residues. The V gene lost 3 bases and the J gene lost 4 bases, with 10 bases spanning the gap. In nucleotides, the CDR3 is TGCGCCAGCAGCTATTACAGGGCCACCGGGGAGCTGTTTTTT. It encodes CASSYYRATGELFF.

This CDR3 is CASSSTLGAATNEKLFF. CDR3 sequence (DNA): TGTGCCAGCAGTTCCACTCTAGGGGCGGCAACTAATGAAAAACTGTTTTTT. The chain recombines TRBV27 with TRBJ1-4, with a possible D match to TRBD1 (5 bases). The CDR3 has 17 amino acids. V was clipped by 4 bases and J by 0 bases, with 15 bases between them. Germline CDR1 is MNHEY and CDR2 is SMNVEV (reference sequence).

The chain recombines TRBV29-1 with TRBJ1-1; TRBD1 might be the D (5 bases). V was shortened by 4 bases and J by 4 bases, with 10 bases between the two germline ends. CDR1 and CDR2 from the germline V gene are SQVTM and ANQGSEA. This CDR3 has 12 amino acids. The CDR3 spells CSVGKGSTEAFF. The CDR3 nucleotides are TGCAGCGTTGGCAAGGGGAGCACTGAAGCTTTCTTT.

This sequence joins TRBV20-1 and TRBJ2-4; D is ambiguous. V lost 0 bases and J 10 bases, leaving 7 bases between the germline ends. CDR3 length: 11 residues. Germline assignment: CDR1 DFQATT and CDR2 SNEGSKA (reference sequence). DNA of the CDR3: TGCAGTGCTAGAGATTTCGCTATTCAGTACTTC. Translating gives CSARDFAIQYF.

The V gene is TRBV12-5, the J gene TRBJ2-2; possible D gene TRBD1, 6 bases. The CDR3 extends over 15 amino acids. The germline V and J ends were trimmed by 0 bases and 5 bases, with 10 bases remaining between them. Germline V gene sequence: CDR1 LGHNT, CDR2 FRNRAP. The CDR3 DNA is TGTGCTAGTGGTTTGGTAGCAGGGGAAACCGGGGAGCTGTTTTTT. It encodes CASGLVAGETGELFF.

V gene TRBV30 combines with J gene TRBJ2-7, with 8 bases identical to TRBD2. The CDR3 runs 12 residues. Trimming took 5 bases from V and 5 from J; bases not matched to a gene: 5. Germline assignment: CDR1 GTSNPN and CDR2 SVGIG (reference sequence). CDR3 in amino acids: CAWSPGGHEQYF. Here the CDR3 DNA reads TGTGCCTGGTCCCCGGGGGGGCACGAGCAGTACTTC.

The J gene is TRBJ2-5, the V gene TRBV7-2; TRBD2 matches 10 bases. The V gene end was trimmed by 5 bases and the J gene end by 2 bases; junction bases not matched to a gene: 8. CDR3 size: 16 residues. Germline V CDR1 and CDR2: SGHTA, FQGNSA. The CDR3 loop is CASSQTSGQNQETQYF. The CDR3 DNA reads TGTGCCAGCAGCCAGACTAGCGGGCAAAATCAAGAGACCCAGTACTTC.

V is TRBV6-5 and J is TRBJ2-2; the D gene is possibly TRBD1 (6 bases). Germline CDR1 is MNHEY and CDR2 is SVGAGI. V was clipped by 8 bases and J by 2 bases, with 6 bases between them. CDR3 length equals 12 residues. CDR3 bases: TGTGCCAGCGGGACAAACACCGGGGAGCTGTTTTTT. It translates to CASGTNTGELFF.

The chain has TRBV19 and TRBJ2-5, with D possibly matching TRBD2 (6 bases). CDR1 is LNHDA, CDR2 SQIVND, per germline (reference sequence). The germline V and J ends were trimmed by 4 bases and 2 bases, with 14 bases remaining between them. This CDR3 has 15 residues. The chain's CDR3 is CASSSQPGLQETQYF. The CDR3 region has the DNA TGTGCCAGTAGTAGCCAGCCGGGACTTCAAGAGACCCAGTACTTC.

The V and J genes are TRBV9 and TRBJ1-1; the D gene is possibly TRBD1 (5 bases). CDR1 is SGDLS, CDR2 YYNGEE, per germline. The V end lost 0 bases, the J end lost 3 bases, and 9 bases lay between the germline ends. CDR3 size: 14 residues. The CDR3 DNA follows: TGTGCCAGCAGCGTAGGGGGCGCCGACACTGAAGCTTTCTTT. Protein product: CASSVGGADTEAFF.

The rearrangement links TRBV7-2 to TRBJ1-5; 11 bases fit TRBD1. This CDR3 has 16 amino acids. Germline V lookup: CDR1 SGHTA, CDR2 FQGNSA. V trimming: 0 bases; J trimming: 7 bases; junction bases outside the gene matches: 5. The CDR3 here is CASSLAGTGGQQPQHF. The CDR3 DNA sequence: TGTGCCAGCAGCTTAGCCGGGACAGGGGGTCAACAGCCCCAGCATTTT.

The chain couples TRBV11-3 to TRBJ1-1; D might be TRBD1 (5 bases). The V and J ends lost 6 bases and 1 base respectively, with 12 bases between them. Germline V gene lookup returns CDR1 SGHNT and CDR2 YENEEA. This CDR3 contains 14 residues. The CDR3 nucleotides read TGTGCCAGCAGGGAGGGACCGACGAACACTGAAGCTTTCTTT. Protein: CASREGPTNTEAFF.

This chain connects TRBV7-2 to TRBJ2-7; 10 bases fit TRBD1. With 2 bases clipped from V and 2 bases from J, the junction kept 3 bases outside the gene matches. The CDR3 spans 15 residues. CDR1 is SGHTA and CDR2 is FQGNSA in the germline V gene. The CDR3 spells CASSLRDRGTYEQYF. The CDR3 nucleotides read TGTGCCAGCAGCTTAAGGGACAGGGGAACCTACGAGCAGTACTTC.

CDR3 nucleotide sequence: TGTGCCAGCAGTGCGATAGCGGCCTACAATGAGCAGTTCTTC. Protein product: CASSAIAAYNEQFF. V is TRBV6-4 and J is TRBJ2-1; a possible D gene is TRBD2 (6 bases). Trimming pared 4 bases from V and 2 bases from J, leaving 9 bases between. Germline-derived CDR1 and CDR2 are MRHNA and SNTAGT. The CDR3 totals 14 residues.

The J gene is TRBJ2-2, the V gene TRBV5-1; TRBD2 matches 10 bases. This CDR3 has 15 residues. In germline, CDR1 is SGHRS, CDR2 YFSETQ. The J segment lost 5 bases and the V segment lost 4 bases, leaving 5 bases of the junction unmatched. The CDR3 is CASSLGLAVTGELFF. The CDR3 DNA reads TGCGCCAGCAGCCTAGGACTAGCGGTAACCGGGGAGCTGTTTTTT.

This clone has a handful of counts. This chain uses TRBV25-1 with TRBJ2-2, with 14 bases fitting TRBD2. The CDR3 has 17 residues. Germline V CDR1 and CDR2: MGHDK, SYGVNS. Trimming cost V 4 bases and J 3 bases; bases outside gene matches: 4. The CDR3 protein is CASSGLAGGRHTGELFF. CDR3 nucleotide sequence: TGTGCCAGCAGTGGACTAGCGGGGGGGCGACACACCGGGGAGCTGTTTTTT.

This clone was counted only a few times. This rearrangement joins TRBV18 to TRBJ2-7; D gene ambiguous. The V and J ends lost 3 bases and 4 bases respectively, with 7 bases between them. CDR1 and CDR2 (germline): KGHSH, LQKENI. This CDR3 is built from 12 residues. In nucleotides, the CDR3 is TGTGCCAGCTCACCGGGGATATACGAGCAGTACTTC. The encoded protein is CASSPGIYEQYF.

The V and J genes are TRBV2 and TRBJ1-5; weak D call: TRBD1 (5 bases). In germline, CDR1 is SNHLY, CDR2 FYNNEI. Trimming cost V 6 bases and J 0 bases, with 9 bases left between them. CDR3 length equals 14 residues. The CDR3 nucleotides read TGTGCCAGCAGGGCCGACAGTAGCAATCAGCCCCAGCATTTT. Its protein is CASRADSSNQPQHF.

This chain links TRBV4-2 with TRBJ1-2; no definite D call. Germline CDR1 reads LGHNA; CDR2 reads YNFKEQ. V was shortened by 0 bases and J by 4 bases, with 12 bases between the two germline ends. The CDR3 is 15 amino acids. CDR3 sequence (DNA): TGTGCCAGCAGCCAAGACCCGACAATCAGCTATGGCTACACCTTC. Translation gives CASSQDPTISYGYTF.

V is TRBV27 and J is TRBJ2-3; no firm D call. Germline-derived CDR1 and CDR2 are MNHEY and SMNVEV (reference sequence). The CDR3 covers 14 residues. The V end lost 0 bases, the J end lost 5 bases, and 9 bases lay between the germline ends. Here the CDR3 reads CASSLSLRGDTQYF. The CDR3 DNA follows: TGTGCCAGCAGTTTATCCCTCCGAGGAGATACGCAGTATTTT.

The chain has TRBV9 and TRBJ2-3, with D possibly being TRBD2 (6 bases). V dropped 0 bases and J dropped 6 bases, with 14 bases sitting between them. This CDR3 region has 15 residues. Germline assignment: CDR1 SGDLS and CDR2 YYNGEE. The CDR3 spells CASSVAFLTRDTQYF. DNA for the CDR3: TGTGCCAGCAGCGTAGCTTTTCTGACTAGGGATACGCAGTATTTT.

This clone has only a few counts. CDR3 in amino acids: CASSLVLAGGGTEAFF. As DNA, the CDR3 is TGTGCCAGCAGCTTAGTCCTTGCGGGCGGGGGCACTGAAGCTTTCTTT. The chain employs TRBV7-2 and TRBJ1-1, with D perhaps matching TRBD1 (5 bases). V lost 1 base to trimming and J lost 4 bases, with 16 bases between them. The CDR3 totals 16 residues. Looked up from germline, CDR1 is SGHTA and CDR2 is FQGNSA.

The chain links TRBV5-5 to TRBJ2-7; D call uncertain. The CDR3 consists of 13 residues. From germline, CDR1 is SGHKS and CDR2 YYEKEE (reference sequence). The V and J ends lost 0 bases and 7 bases respectively, with 11 bases between them. Here the CDR3 DNA reads TGTGCCAGCAGCTTGGGGTGGTCAGGTGAGCAGTACTTC. Residues: CASSLGWSGEQYF.

This rearrangement joins TRBV5-8 to TRBJ1-2, with D perhaps TRBD1 (5 bases). This CDR3 comprises 15 residues. Trimming left V 0 bases short and J 4 bases short, with 13 bases between. CDR1 is SGHTS, CDR2 YDEGEE, per germline. CDR3: CASSLDNRRSYGYTF. The CDR3 coding sequence is TGTGCCAGCAGCTTGGACAACAGGCGTAGCTATGGCTACACCTTC.